This T cell receptor (beta chain) was profiled in a study of a mutant IDH1 vaccine in newly diagnosed glioma (dated by TCRdb to the early 2020s). About the full investigation: Eight vaccinations were administered to patients in weeks 1, 3, 5, 7, 11, 15, 19 and 23, corresponding to visits V03 through V10. Vaccination started 4-6 weeks after radiotherapy alone, or was given together with temozolomide cycles in the groups whose treatment included chemotherapy. Before enrollment, patients had received standard therapy of radiotherapy alone, temozolomide alone, or radiochemotherapy with temozolomide; most received the combination. Longitudinal TCRB deep sequencing was performed for around 23 treated patients wherever samples were available for exploratory analyses. Peripheral blood was drawn at six visits: V03 (baseline), V05, V07, V10, V12 and V13. The approximately 29 treated patients were approximately 62% male and around 40% female, with a mean age of about 38 years. Study-wide findings and limitations: No apparent relationship was observed between pseudoprogression and alterations in the top peripheral T cell clonotypes detected by TCRB sequencing. It was noted by the authors that analyses of patient blood samples could not be reproduced owing to sample limitations. Immune responses induced by the vaccine were seen in 90% to 95% of patients across multiple MHC alleles. Selection of PBMC samples for TCRB deep sequencing was based on availability.

The germline V gene encodes CDR1 SNHLY and CDR2 FYNNEI. The CDR3 covers 15 residues, taking in both the cysteine and the phenylalanine. Of the read, only the CDR3 DNA is kept; its 45 bases are in frame from base 1. The germline V end is reduced by 3 bases and the J end by 10 bases; junction bases left unmatched: 12. The sample's time point, from its label and the paper: week 23, last vaccination. Every vaccine dose consisted of 300 ug of a 20-mer mutant IDH1 peptide in Montanide, administered subcutaneously together with topical imiquimod. All donors had newly diagnosed IDH1-mutant astrocytomas of WHO grade 3 or 4 that showed loss of nuclear ATRX. The samples were drawn from NOA16, a multicentre, single-arm, open-label phase I trial in Germany that tested a mutant IDH1 peptide vaccine in humans for the first time. Genomic DNA for TCRB sequencing was extracted from EDTA blood using the DNeasy Blood and Tissue Kit.

Receptor amplification or capture employed the immunoSEQ multiplex PCR assay. The hsTCRB Kit was used according to the manufacturer's protocol to amplify rearranged TCR beta chain sequences. An Illumina MiSeq was used to sequence the TCRB libraries. In the source study's methods: The kit vendor's proprietary platform handled demultiplexing, trimming and gene mapping. TCRdb carries this immuneACCESS record with in-frame sequences only. Its versions omit some clonotypes, under half of them owing to an unresolved V gene in the studies checked, with the rest unexplained. For V, J and clone size, that table is used; D and trimming come from the DNA. In this sample the table shows some 30,000 clones, roughly 90% of which occur a single time. The ten largest clones capture more than 2.5% of the sample. Note on this clone: This clone's antigen is unknown. Base-call qualities are not available, and no considerably larger clone is one nucleotide away.

This chain is built from TRBV2 and TRBJ2-1, with 7 central nucleotides matching TRBD1. The origin of this receptor is a man in his forties or fifties with glioma. The sample was PBMCs, taken from a glioma patient whose treatment included an IDH1 peptide vaccine. The CDR3 loop reads CASSEGDREFQEQFF. The DNA is as follows: TGTGCCAGCAGTGAGGGTGACAGGGAATTTCAGGAGCAGTTCTTC.